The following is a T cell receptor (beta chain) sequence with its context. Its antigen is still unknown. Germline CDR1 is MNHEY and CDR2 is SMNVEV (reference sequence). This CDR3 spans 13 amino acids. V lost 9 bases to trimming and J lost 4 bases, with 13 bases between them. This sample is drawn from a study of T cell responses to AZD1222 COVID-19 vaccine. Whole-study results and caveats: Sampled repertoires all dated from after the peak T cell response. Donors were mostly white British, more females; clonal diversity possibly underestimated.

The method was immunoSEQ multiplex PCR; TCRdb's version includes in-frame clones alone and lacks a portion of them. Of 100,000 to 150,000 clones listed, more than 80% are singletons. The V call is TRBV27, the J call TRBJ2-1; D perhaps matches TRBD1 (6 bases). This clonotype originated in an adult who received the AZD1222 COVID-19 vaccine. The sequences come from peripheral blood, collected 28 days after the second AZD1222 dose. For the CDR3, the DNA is TGTGCCAGTACGGACAGCTTTTACAATGAGCAGTTCTTC. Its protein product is CASTDSFYNEQFF.